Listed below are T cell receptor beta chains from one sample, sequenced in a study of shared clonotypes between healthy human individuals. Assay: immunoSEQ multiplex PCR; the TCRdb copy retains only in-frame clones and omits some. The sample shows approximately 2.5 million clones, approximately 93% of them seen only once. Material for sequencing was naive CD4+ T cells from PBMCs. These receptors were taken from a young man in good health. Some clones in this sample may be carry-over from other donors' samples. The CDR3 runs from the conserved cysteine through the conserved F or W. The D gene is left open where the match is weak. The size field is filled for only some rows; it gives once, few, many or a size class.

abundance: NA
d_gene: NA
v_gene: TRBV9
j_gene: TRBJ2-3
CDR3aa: CASSVEGPSTQYF
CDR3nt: TGTGCCAGCAGCGTGGAGGGCCCCAGCACGCAGTATTTT

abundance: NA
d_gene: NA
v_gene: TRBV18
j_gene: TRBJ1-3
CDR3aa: CASSPRQVSSGNTIYF
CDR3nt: TGTGCCAGCTCACCCCGACAGGTCAGCTCTGGAAACACCATATATTTT

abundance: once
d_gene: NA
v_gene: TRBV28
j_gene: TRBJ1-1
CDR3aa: CATTEGRAHTEAFF
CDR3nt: TGTGCCACCACGGAGGGCAGGGCACACACTGAAGCTTTCTTT

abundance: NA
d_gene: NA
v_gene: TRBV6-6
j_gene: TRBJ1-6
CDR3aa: CASSPTISPLHF
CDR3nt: TGTGCCAGCAGCCCGACCATTTCACCCCTCCACTTT

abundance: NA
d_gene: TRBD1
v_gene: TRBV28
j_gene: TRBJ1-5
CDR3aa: CASSLFGQGVQPQHF
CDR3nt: TGTGCCAGCAGTTTATTCGGACAGGGGGTGCAGCCCCAGCATTTT

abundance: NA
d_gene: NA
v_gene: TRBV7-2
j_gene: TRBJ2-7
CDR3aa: CASSLALGDEQYF
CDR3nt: TGTGCCAGCAGCTTAGCGCTTGGAGACGAGCAGTACTTC

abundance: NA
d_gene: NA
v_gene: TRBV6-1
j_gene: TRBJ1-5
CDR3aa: CASRRPDNQPQHF
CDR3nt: TGTGCCAGCCGGCGGCCAGACAATCAGCCCCAGCATTTT

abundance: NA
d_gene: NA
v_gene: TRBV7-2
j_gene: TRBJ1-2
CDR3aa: CASSPGGTERGYTF
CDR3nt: TGTGCCAGCAGCCCGGGCGGGACCGAAAGAGGCTACACCTTC

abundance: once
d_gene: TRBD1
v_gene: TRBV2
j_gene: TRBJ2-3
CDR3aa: CASRPGQGRTDTQYF
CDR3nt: TGTGCCAGCAGACCGGGACAGGGCCGCACAGATACGCAGTATTTT

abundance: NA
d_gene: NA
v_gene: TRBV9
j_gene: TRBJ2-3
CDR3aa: CASSVVGDPTDTQYF
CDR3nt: TGTGCCAGCAGCGTAGTAGGGGACCCCACAGATACGCAGTATTTT

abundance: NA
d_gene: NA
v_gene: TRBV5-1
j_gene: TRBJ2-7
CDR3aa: CASSLAGRGVPYEQYF
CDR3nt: TGCGCCAGCAGCTTGGCCGGCAGGGGGGTCCCCTACGAGCAGTACTTC

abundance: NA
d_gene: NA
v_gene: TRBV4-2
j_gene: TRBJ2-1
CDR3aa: CASSQDAGQPLQFF
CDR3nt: TGTGCCAGCAGCCAAGACGCCGGCCAACCCCTCCAGTTCTTC

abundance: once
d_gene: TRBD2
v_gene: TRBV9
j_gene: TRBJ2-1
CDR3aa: CASSVEGLANNEQFF
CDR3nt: TGTGCCAGCAGCGTAGAGGGACTAGCTAACAATGAGCAGTTCTTC

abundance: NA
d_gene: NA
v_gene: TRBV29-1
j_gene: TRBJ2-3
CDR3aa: CSVVFQAVWSDTQYF
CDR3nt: TGCAGCGTTGTATTCCAGGCGGTCTGGAGCGATACGCAGTATTTT

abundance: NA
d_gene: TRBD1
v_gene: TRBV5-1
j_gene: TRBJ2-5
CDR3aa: CASSLEPGGPQYF
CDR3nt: TGCGCCAGCAGCTTGGAGCCAGGGGGTCCCCAGTACTTC

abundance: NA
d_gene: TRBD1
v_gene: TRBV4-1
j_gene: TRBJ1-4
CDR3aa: CASSQSTGGGWEKLFF
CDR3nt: TGCGCCAGCAGCCAGTCGACAGGGGGTGGGTGGGAAAAACTGTTTTTT

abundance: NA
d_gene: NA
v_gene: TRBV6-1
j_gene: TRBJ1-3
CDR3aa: CASSEGGLGGNTIYF
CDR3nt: TGTGCCAGCAGTGAAGGGGGGTTAGGAGGAAACACCATATATTTT

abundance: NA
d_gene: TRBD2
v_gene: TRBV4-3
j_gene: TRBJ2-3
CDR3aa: CASSQDLPTSSYTQYF
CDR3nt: TGCGCCAGCAGCCAAGATCTTCCGACTAGCTCATATACGCAGTATTTT

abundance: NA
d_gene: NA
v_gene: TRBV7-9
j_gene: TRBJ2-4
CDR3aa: CASSLAGVVGNIQYF
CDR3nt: TGTGCCAGCAGCTTAGCGGGGGTAGTAGGAAACATTCAGTACTTC

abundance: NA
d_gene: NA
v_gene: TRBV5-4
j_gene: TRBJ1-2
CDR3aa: CASSLPGHLYGYTF
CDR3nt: TGTGCCAGCAGCTTACCGGGACACCTCTATGGCTACACCTTC

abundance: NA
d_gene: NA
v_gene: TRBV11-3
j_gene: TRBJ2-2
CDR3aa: CASSQEGPDTGELFF
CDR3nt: TGTGCCAGCAGCCAGGAGGGCCCGGACACCGGGGAGCTGTTTTTT

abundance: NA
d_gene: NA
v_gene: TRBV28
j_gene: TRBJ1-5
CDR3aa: CASRGDRRGHQPQHF
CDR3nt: TGTGCCAGCAGAGGAGACAGGAGGGGTCATCAGCCCCAGCATTTT

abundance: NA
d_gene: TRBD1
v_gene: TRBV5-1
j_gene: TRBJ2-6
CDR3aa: CASRKGAGGANVLTF
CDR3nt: TGCGCCAGCAGGAAGGGGGCAGGAGGGGCCAACGTCCTGACTTTC

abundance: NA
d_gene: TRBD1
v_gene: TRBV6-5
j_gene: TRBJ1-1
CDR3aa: CASSRDRDTEAFF
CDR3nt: TGTGCCAGCAGTCGGGACAGGGACACTGAAGCTTTCTTT

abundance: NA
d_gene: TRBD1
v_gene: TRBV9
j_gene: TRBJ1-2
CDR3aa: CASSANRGPNYGYTF
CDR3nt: TGTGCCAGCAGCGCAAACAGGGGGCCCAACTATGGCTACACCTTC

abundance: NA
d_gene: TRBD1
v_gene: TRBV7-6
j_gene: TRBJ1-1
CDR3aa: CASSSASGGAEAFF
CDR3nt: TGTGCCAGCAGCTCCGCTTCAGGGGGGGCTGAAGCTTTCTTT

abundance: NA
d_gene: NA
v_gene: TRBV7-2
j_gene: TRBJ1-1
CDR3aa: CASSLYSGNTEAFF
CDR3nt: TGTGCCAGCAGCTTATATAGTGGGAACACTGAAGCTTTCTTT

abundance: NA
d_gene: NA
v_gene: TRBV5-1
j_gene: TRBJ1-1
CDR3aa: CASSYTGSLTEAFF
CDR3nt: TGCGCCAGCAGCTATACAGGCTCCCTCACTGAAGCTTTCTTT

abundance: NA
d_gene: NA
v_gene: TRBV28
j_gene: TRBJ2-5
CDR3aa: CASSRIAGIDETQYF
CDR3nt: TGTGCCAGCAGCCGAATCGCCGGGATAGATGAGACCCAGTACTTC

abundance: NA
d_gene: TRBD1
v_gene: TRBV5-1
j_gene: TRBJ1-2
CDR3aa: CASSTGQGKNYGYTF
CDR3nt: TGCGCCAGCAGCACCGGACAGGGAAAGAACTATGGCTACACCTTC

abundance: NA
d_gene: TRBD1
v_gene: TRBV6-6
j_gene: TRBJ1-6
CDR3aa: CASYRQGGSPLHF
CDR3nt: TGTGCCAGTTACCGACAGGGTGGTTCACCCCTCCACTTT